Following are 9 T cell receptor beta chains from one sample sequenced in a study of breast tumors, draining lymph nodes, adjacent tissues. TCRdb reprocessed the multiplex PCR reads via MiXCR and lists one record per CDR3 protein. Among tens of thousands of distinct CDR3 sequences, approximately 19% were seen once, and the ten largest hold about 2.5%. Axillary draining lymph nodes of breast cancer patients supplied the node samples. Specimen: axillary lymph node tissue. The origin of the receptors is a female donor with breast cancer. Some clones in this sample may be carry-over from other donors' samples.

In its sample, this clonotype was seen a few times. Given a much more abundant clone one base away, this may be a read error. The V gene is TRBV6-5, the J gene TRBJ2-5; 9 bases match TRBD1. There are 14 residues in the CDR3. Germline V lookup: CDR1 MNHEY, CDR2 SVGAGI. J gave up 3 bases and V 6 bases, and 5 bases lay outside the gene matches. The CDR3 spells CASSLTGGKETQYF. The CDR3 DNA sequence: TGTGCCAGCAGCCTTACAGGGGGCAAAGAGACCCAGTACTTC.

This clonotype was observed a handful of times. One end of the junction fails to match germline, which may point to a read error. This sequence joins TRBV15 and TRBJ2-2; D remains unclear. CDR3 length: 16 amino acids. CDR1 LNHNV and CDR2 YYDKDF come from the germline V gene (reference sequence). CDR3 sequence: CATCRAPVGNTGELFF. As DNA, the CDR3 is TGTGCCACCTGCAGAGCACCAGTCGGGAACACCGGGGAGCTGTTTTTT. The full variable domain, with the rest looked up from reference TRBV15 and TRBJ2-2, is DAMVIQNPRYQVTQFGKPVTLSCSQTLNHNVMYWYQQKSSQAPKLLFHYYDKDFNNEADTPDNFQSRRPNTSFCFLDIRSPGLGDTAMYLCATCRAPVGNTGELFFGEGSRLTVL.

This clonotype was seen many times. The chain recombines TRBV6-6 with TRBJ1-2, with 8 bases fitting TRBD1. The CDR3 spans 15 residues. Germline V gene data show CDR1 as MNHNY and CDR2 as SVGAGI (reference sequence). V gave up 8 bases and J gave up 5 bases; unmatched junction bases: 13. CDR3: CASQRTPGQVYGYTF. CDR3 sequence (DNA): TGTGCCAGCCAAAGAACGCCGGGACAGGTTTATGGCTACACCTTC.

This clonotype was seen at least ten times. The CDR3 is CASSSRSGTESTDTQYF. The CDR3 coding sequence is TGTGCCAGCAGCTCTCGTTCAGGGACGGAGAGCACAGATACGCAGTATTTT. The chain joins TRBV11-3 to TRBJ2-3, with D possibly being TRBD1 or TRBD2 (5 bases each). Trimming stripped 4 bases from V and 0 bases from J, with 17 bases between. Germline V gene data show CDR1 as SGHNT and CDR2 as YENEEA. The CDR3 sequence is 17 residues long.

V is TRBV20-1 and J is TRBJ2-7; 8 nucleotides agree with TRBD1. The CDR3 consists of 15 residues. Trimming took 0 bases from V and 8 from J; bases not matched to a gene: 12. The germline CDR1 and CDR2 sequences are DFQATT and SNEGSKA (reference sequence). CDR3 in DNA: TGCAGTGCTAGAGATGGCGCGCAGGGGGCCTGCAAGCAGTACTTC. This gives the protein CSARDGAQGACKQYF.

This clonotype was detected many times. V is TRBV19 and J is TRBJ1-6; D unresolved. The CDR3 sequence is 16 residues long. Germline V gene lookup returns CDR1 LNHDA and CDR2 SQIVND (reference sequence). V lost 2 bases to trimming and J lost 5 bases, with 13 bases between them. The CDR3 is CASSILRSENNSPLHF. CDR3 sequence (DNA): TGTGCCAGTAGTATACTCAGAAGTGAGAATAATTCACCCCTCCACTTT.

This clonotype appeared many times. CDR3 nucleotide sequence: TGTGCCAGCAGCTTAGCGGTCTCACGGGGTTCCAATCAGCCCCAGCATTTT. Amino acids: CASSLAVSRGSNQPQHF. The chain couples TRBV7-8 to TRBJ1-5; D is ambiguous. Per the germline V gene, CDR1 is SGHVS and CDR2 is FQNEAQ. The V gene lost 0 bases and the J gene lost 3 bases, with 15 bases spanning the gap. CDR3 length: 17 amino acids. Based on the CDR3 plus reference TRBV7-8 and TRBJ1-5, the full variable domain is GAGVSQSPRYKVAKRGQDVALRCDPISGHVSLFWYQQALGQGPEFLTYFQNEAQLDKSGLPSDRFFAERPEGSVSTLKIQRTQQEDSAVYLCASSLAVSRGSNQPQHFGDGTRLSIL.

This clonotype has ten or more counts. The rearrangement joins TRBV7-9 to TRBJ2-7, with TRBD1 matching over 7 bases. The CDR3 consists of 14 residues. CDR1 is SEHNR, CDR2 FQNEAQ, per germline (reference sequence). V lost 4 bases to trimming and J lost 2 bases; unmatched junction nucleotides: 5. This CDR3 is CASSSDRSTYEQYF. DNA of the CDR3: TGTGCCAGCAGCTCGGACAGGTCGACCTACGAGCAGTACTTC.

This clonotype was seen many times. The chain combines TRBV29-1 with TRBJ1-2, with 7 bases lining up with TRBD1. CDR1 is SQVTM, CDR2 ANQGSEA, per germline. Losses at the gene ends were 4 bases for V and 4 bases for J; bases not matched to a gene: 6. The length of the CDR3 is 13 residues. For the CDR3, the DNA is TGCAGCGTTGGGCAGGGGGGGGGCTATGGCTACACCTTC. Its protein is CSVGQGGGYGYTF.